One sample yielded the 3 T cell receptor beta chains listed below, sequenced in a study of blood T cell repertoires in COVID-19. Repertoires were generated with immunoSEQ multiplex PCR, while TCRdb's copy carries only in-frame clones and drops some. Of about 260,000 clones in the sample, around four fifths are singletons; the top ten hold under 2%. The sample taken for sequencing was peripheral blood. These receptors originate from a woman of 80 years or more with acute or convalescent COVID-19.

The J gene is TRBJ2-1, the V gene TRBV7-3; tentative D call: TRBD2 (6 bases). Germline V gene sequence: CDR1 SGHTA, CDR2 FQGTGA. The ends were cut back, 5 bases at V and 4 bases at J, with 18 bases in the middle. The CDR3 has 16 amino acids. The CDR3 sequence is CASSPEGAGYYNEQFF. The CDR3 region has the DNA TGTGCCAGCAGCCCCGAAGGGGCGGGGTATTACAATGAGCAGTTCTTC.

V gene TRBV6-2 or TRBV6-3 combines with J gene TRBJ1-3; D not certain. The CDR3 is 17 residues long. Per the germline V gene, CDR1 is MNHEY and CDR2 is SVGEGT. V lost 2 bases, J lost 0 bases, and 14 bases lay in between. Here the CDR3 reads CASSYGRTRSSGNTIYF. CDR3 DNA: TGTGCCAGCAGTTACGGTAGGACTCGAAGCTCTGGAAACACCATATATTTT.

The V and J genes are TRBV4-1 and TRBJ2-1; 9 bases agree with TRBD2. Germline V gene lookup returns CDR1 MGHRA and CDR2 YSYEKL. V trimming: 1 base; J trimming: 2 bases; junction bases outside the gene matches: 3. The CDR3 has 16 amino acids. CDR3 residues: CASSQGGGRAYNEQFF. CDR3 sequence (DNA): TGCGCCAGCAGCCAAGGCGGCGGGAGGGCCTACAATGAGCAGTTCTTC.